Listed below are T cell receptor beta chains from one sample, sequenced in a study of preoperative IRX-2 immunotherapy in early breast cancer. The protocol was immunoSEQ multiplex PCR, while the TCRdb copy is restricted to in-frame clones and leaves out a portion. The repertoire holds about 28,000 clones, 70% to 85% seen once, with 3% to 3.5% in the top ten. Sampling was done from a patient treated with IRX-2 immunotherapy. The receptors were gathered from a human donor with breast cancer. The CDR3 runs from the conserved cysteine through the conserved F or W. Each record gives: clone size, V gene, J gene, D gene, CDR3 length, CDR3 DNA, CDR3 protein. D genes are given only for firm matches. Size values are once, few and many counts, or a class for expanded clones, and some rows have none.

clone_size: .; v_call: TRBV1; j_call: TRBJ2-5; d_call: .; cdr3_length: 14; cdr3_nt: TGCGCCAGCAGCTTACACGGGGGAGGGGAGACCCAGTACTTC; cdr3_aa: CASSLHGGGETQYF
clone_size: .; v_call: TRBV11-3; j_call: TRBJ2-7; d_call: TRBD1; cdr3_length: 16; cdr3_nt: TGTGCCAGCAGCCTCCCGGACAGGGGGATTTTCGACGAGCAGTACTTC; cdr3_aa: CASSLPDRGIFDEQYF
clone_size: .; v_call: TRBV6-8; j_call: TRBJ1-5; d_call: .; cdr3_length: 16; cdr3_nt: TGTGCCGGACTTCGGGGGGAAAGGGCGGGAAATCAGCCCCAGCATTTT; cdr3_aa: CAGLRGERAGNQPQHF
clone_size: .; v_call: TRBV15; j_call: TRBJ2-5; d_call: .; cdr3_length: 14; cdr3_nt: TGTGCCACCAGCAGATCCTTTGGGGCGGAGACCCAGTACTTC; cdr3_aa: CATSRSFGAETQYF
clone_size: .; v_call: TRBV11-3; j_call: TRBJ1-2; d_call: TRBD1; cdr3_length: 15; cdr3_nt: TGTGCCAGCAGCCCCGACAGGGGGCGCATCTATGGCTACACCTTC; cdr3_aa: CASSPDRGRIYGYTF
clone_size: once; v_call: TRBV11-3; j_call: TRBJ1-3; d_call: .; cdr3_length: 15; cdr3_nt: TGTGCCAGCAGCTTGGTCCCCGCGGCGGGAAACACCATATATTTT; cdr3_aa: CASSLVPAAGNTIYF
clone_size: few; v_call: TRBV19; j_call: TRBJ1-5; d_call: .; cdr3_length: 15; cdr3_nt: TGTGCCAGTAGTATAAGAACGGTTAGCAATCAGCCCCAGCATTTT; cdr3_aa: CASSIRTVSNQPQHF
clone_size: .; v_call: TRBV6-7; j_call: TRBJ2-5; d_call: .; cdr3_length: 14; cdr3_nt: TGTGCCAGCAGTTTAGCTACTGGGGGCGGGACCCAGTACTTC; cdr3_aa: CASSLATGGGTQYF
clone_size: .; v_call: TRBV29-1; j_call: TRBJ1-1; d_call: .; cdr3_length: 13; cdr3_nt: TGCAGCGTGTGGGTATCGGGCCCCACTGAAGCTTTCTTT; cdr3_aa: CSVWVSGPTEAFF
clone_size: .; v_call: TRBV6-8; j_call: TRBJ1-6; d_call: .; cdr3_length: 18; cdr3_nt: TGTGCCAGCAGTGAGAGGACACCCCTGTATTCGTCTAATTCACCCCTCCACTTT; cdr3_aa: CASSERTPLYSSNSPLHF
clone_size: .; v_call: TRBV19; j_call: TRBJ2-5; d_call: .; cdr3_length: 16; cdr3_nt: TGTGCCAGTAGCCCTGAGGGTCGTTGGGCTCAAGAGACCCAGTACTTC; cdr3_aa: CASSPEGRWAQETQYF
clone_size: .; v_call: TRBV5-1; j_call: TRBJ1-3; d_call: .; cdr3_length: 16; cdr3_nt: TGCGCCAGCAGCTTGGGGGTGTTATCGGGCGGAAACACCATATATTTT; cdr3_aa: CASSLGVLSGGNTIYF
clone_size: .; v_call: TRBV29-1; j_call: TRBJ1-2; d_call: .; cdr3_length: 13; cdr3_nt: TGCAGCGTTGTGGGGGGGGAGGACTATGGCTACACCTTC; cdr3_aa: CSVVGGEDYGYTF
clone_size: .; v_call: TRBV18; j_call: TRBJ1-1; d_call: .; cdr3_length: 13; cdr3_nt: TGTGCCAGCTCTTCAGACCGAAACACTGAAGCTTTCTTT; cdr3_aa: CASSSDRNTEAFF
clone_size: .; v_call: TRBV6-8; j_call: TRBJ2-4; d_call: .; cdr3_length: 17; cdr3_nt: TGTGCCAGCAGCCCCAGGAGTGGAACAGCAGTCAAAAACATTCAGTACTTC; cdr3_aa: CASSPRSGTAVKNIQYF
clone_size: .; v_call: TRBV29-1; j_call: TRBJ2-7; d_call: .; cdr3_length: 13; cdr3_nt: TGCAGCGTTGTTCAGCAGAGCTCCTACGAGCAGTACTTC; cdr3_aa: CSVVQQSSYEQYF
clone_size: .; v_call: TRBV5-1; j_call: TRBJ1-4; d_call: .; cdr3_length: 14; cdr3_nt: TGCGCCAGCAGCTCTCAAGGGACCAGGGAAAAACTGTTTTTT; cdr3_aa: CASSSQGTREKLFF
clone_size: .; v_call: TRBV28; j_call: TRBJ2-3; d_call: .; cdr3_length: 17; cdr3_nt: TGTGCCAGCAGTTTTAATCTGCGGAGGGCCGGGACAGATACGCAGTATTTT; cdr3_aa: CASSFNLRRAGTDTQYF
clone_size: .; v_call: TRBV7-1; j_call: TRBJ2-1; d_call: TRBD2; cdr3_length: 15; cdr3_nt: TGTGCCAGCAGCTTAGATGAAGCGGGAACTTTTGAGCAGTTCTTC; cdr3_aa: CASSLDEAGTFEQFF
clone_size: .; v_call: TRBV12-5; j_call: TRBJ2-3; d_call: TRBD2; cdr3_length: 16; cdr3_nt: TGTGCTAGTGGAAGACTAGCGGGGTTGCACACAGATACGCAGTATTTT; cdr3_aa: CASGRLAGLHTDTQYF
clone_size: .; v_call: TRBV15; j_call: TRBJ2-1; d_call: .; cdr3_length: 16; cdr3_nt: TGTGCCACCAGCAGAGGCCGAGGGGGCTCCTACAATGAGCAGTTCTTC; cdr3_aa: CATSRGRGGSYNEQFF
clone_size: .; v_call: TRBV15; j_call: TRBJ2-2; d_call: .; cdr3_length: 15; cdr3_nt: TGTGCCACCAGCAGTCGGAGGGACAACCTGATGGAGCTGTTTTTT; cdr3_aa: CATSSRRDNLMELFF
clone_size: .; v_call: TRBV6-8; j_call: TRBJ2-2; d_call: TRBD1; cdr3_length: 15; cdr3_nt: TGTGCCAGCAGTTTATCGGTCACAGGGGCCGGGGAGCTGTTTTTT; cdr3_aa: CASSLSVTGAGELFF
clone_size: .; v_call: TRBV28; j_call: TRBJ1-5; d_call: .; cdr3_length: 13; cdr3_nt: TGTGCCAGCAGCCCCCCGCATTCTCGGCCCCAGCATTTT; cdr3_aa: CASSPPHSRPQHF
clone_size: few; v_call: TRBV6-8; j_call: TRBJ2-6; d_call: .; cdr3_length: 17; cdr3_nt: TGTGCCAGCACCTGGGAGGCTGGAGGCTCTGGGGCCAACGTCCTGACTTTC; cdr3_aa: CASTWEAGGSGANVLTF
clone_size: .; v_call: TRBV6-8; j_call: TRBJ2-7; d_call: .; cdr3_length: 13; cdr3_nt: TGTGCCAGCAGTGATGTCGGGTCCTACGAGCAGTACTTC; cdr3_aa: CASSDVGSYEQYF
clone_size: .; v_call: TRBV7-7; j_call: TRBJ2-2; d_call: TRBD2; cdr3_length: 15; cdr3_nt: TGTGCCAGCAGCACAGGACTAGCGGGCACCGGGGAGCTGTTTTTT; cdr3_aa: CASSTGLAGTGELFF
clone_size: .; v_call: TRBV10-2; j_call: TRBJ2-7; d_call: TRBD2; cdr3_length: 14; cdr3_nt: TGCGCCAGCAGTGAGTCTGGGGGGGGGTACGAGCAGTACTTC; cdr3_aa: CASSESGGGYEQYF
clone_size: .; v_call: TRBV1; j_call: TRBJ2-3; d_call: .; cdr3_length: 17; cdr3_nt: TGCGCCAGCAGCCAAGGTTGGGTGGGGAGCGGGATGGATACGCAGTATTTT; cdr3_aa: CASSQGWVGSGMDTQYF
clone_size: .; v_call: TRBV19; j_call: TRBJ1-4; d_call: TRBD1; cdr3_length: 16; cdr3_nt: TGTGCCAGTAGTCCTCGATTTGGAGGGGGCGGTGAAAAACTGTTTTTT; cdr3_aa: CASSPRFGGGGEKLFF
clone_size: .; v_call: TRBV7-5; j_call: TRBJ2-2; d_call: .; cdr3_length: 19; cdr3_nt: TGTGCCAGCAGCTCTGGGGCCCTCTCCGGGACAGGGGACACCGGGGAGCTGTTTTTT; cdr3_aa: CASSSGALSGTGDTGELFF
clone_size: .; v_call: TRBV30; j_call: TRBJ1-2; d_call: .; cdr3_length: 14; cdr3_nt: TGTGCCTGGGATCCAGGAGGGGGAAGCTATGGCTACACCTTC; cdr3_aa: CAWDPGGGSYGYTF
clone_size: .; v_call: TRBV6-8; j_call: TRBJ1-2; d_call: .; cdr3_length: 14; cdr3_nt: TGTGCCAGCAGGATGAACCAGGGGCCCTATGGCTACACCTTC; cdr3_aa: CASRMNQGPYGYTF
clone_size: .; v_call: TRBV6-8; j_call: TRBJ2-1; d_call: .; cdr3_length: 15; cdr3_nt: TGTGCCATTAGACAGAGTTTACTCATTGGCAATGAGCAGTTCTTC; cdr3_aa: CAIRQSLLIGNEQFF
clone_size: .; v_call: TRBV11-3; j_call: TRBJ1-2; d_call: TRBD1; cdr3_length: 15; cdr3_nt: TGTGCCAGCAGCTTGGACGACAGGGTCAACTATGGCTACACCTTC; cdr3_aa: CASSLDDRVNYGYTF
clone_size: .; v_call: TRBV30; j_call: TRBJ1-2; d_call: TRBD1; cdr3_length: 12; cdr3_nt: TGTGCCTGGGACAGGGCTTCGGGCGGCTACACCTTC; cdr3_aa: CAWDRASGGYTF
clone_size: once; v_call: TRBV4-1; j_call: TRBJ2-3; d_call: .; cdr3_length: 15; cdr3_nt: TGCGCCAGCAGCCAAGATCAGGCTTACACAGATACGCAGTATTTT; cdr3_aa: CASSQDQAYTDTQYF
clone_size: .; v_call: TRBV11-3; j_call: TRBJ2-1; d_call: TRBD2; cdr3_length: 16; cdr3_nt: TGTGCCAGCAGCTTAGTGGTGGAGCGGGAGGACAATGAGCAGTTCTTC; cdr3_aa: CASSLVVEREDNEQFF
clone_size: .; v_call: TRBV11-3; j_call: TRBJ1-1; d_call: TRBD1; cdr3_length: 14; cdr3_nt: TGTGCCAGCAGCTTATCGGTATCCGGACAGGGGCGTAACTTT; cdr3_aa: CASSLSVSGQGRNF
clone_size: .; v_call: TRBV7-1; j_call: TRBJ1-5; d_call: TRBD1; cdr3_length: 15; cdr3_nt: TGTGCCAGCAGCCCCCATACAGGGGGCAATCAGCCCCAGCATTTT; cdr3_aa: CASSPHTGGNQPQHF
clone_size: .; v_call: TRBV28; j_call: TRBJ1-3; d_call: .; cdr3_length: 19; cdr3_nt: TGTGCCAGCAGTTTATACCCCAACCTCCCAGGGAGCTCTGGAAACACCATATATTTT; cdr3_aa: CASSLYPNLPGSSGNTIYF
clone_size: .; v_call: TRBV11-3; j_call: TRBJ2-2; d_call: TRBD2; cdr3_length: 15; cdr3_nt: TGTGCCAGCAGCTCACTAGCGGGGGGAGACGGGGAGCTGTTTTTT; cdr3_aa: CASSSLAGGDGELFF
clone_size: .; v_call: TRBV15; j_call: TRBJ2-5; d_call: .; cdr3_length: 17; cdr3_nt: TGTGCCACCAGCAGAGATGTTCCTAGCGTGGGGGGAGAGACCCAGTACTTC; cdr3_aa: CATSRDVPSVGGETQYF
clone_size: .; v_call: TRBV19; j_call: TRBJ1-3; d_call: .; cdr3_length: 16; cdr3_nt: TGTGCCAGTAGTATAAGGCCGGCTTACTCTGGAAACACCATATATTTT; cdr3_aa: CASSIRPAYSGNTIYF
clone_size: .; v_call: TRBV6-8; j_call: TRBJ1-6; d_call: TRBD1; cdr3_length: 14; cdr3_nt: TGTGCCAGCAGCCGGGACAGGATTAATTCACCCCTCCACTTT; cdr3_aa: CASSRDRINSPLHF
clone_size: few; v_call: TRBV6-8; j_call: TRBJ2-1; d_call: TRBD2; cdr3_length: 16; cdr3_nt: TGTGCCAGCAGCCTCTGGGCGGGAGGGCCGTTGGATGAGCAGTTCTTC; cdr3_aa: CASSLWAGGPLDEQFF
clone_size: .; v_call: TRBV7-1; j_call: TRBJ2-6; d_call: .; cdr3_length: 17; cdr3_nt: TGTGCCAGCAGCCCCACGGGACGCTCCTCTGGGGCCAACGTCCTGACTTTC; cdr3_aa: CASSPTGRSSGANVLTF
clone_size: .; v_call: TRBV5-1; j_call: TRBJ1-4; d_call: TRBD1; cdr3_length: 15; cdr3_nt: TGCGCCAGCAGCTTGGCCGGGACAGCTGATGAAAAACTGTTTTTT; cdr3_aa: CASSLAGTADEKLFF
clone_size: .; v_call: TRBV29-1; j_call: TRBJ1-2; d_call: .; cdr3_length: 12; cdr3_nt: TGCAGCGTTCGACTGAGTATGGATGGCTACACCTTC; cdr3_aa: CSVRLSMDGYTF
clone_size: .; v_call: TRBV5-1; j_call: TRBJ2-7; d_call: TRBD2; cdr3_length: 15; cdr3_nt: TGCGCCAGCAGCCCTGCGGGGGGCCTCCGCTACGAGCAGTACTTC; cdr3_aa: CASSPAGGLRYEQYF
clone_size: .; v_call: TRBV11-3; j_call: TRBJ2-2; d_call: .; cdr3_length: 15; cdr3_nt: TGTGCCAGCAGCCCTCAGGGGAGTTGGACCGGGGAGCTGTTTTTT; cdr3_aa: CASSPQGSWTGELFF
clone_size: few; v_call: TRBV28; j_call: TRBJ1-5; d_call: .; cdr3_length: 14; cdr3_nt: TGTGCCAGCAGTTTTTTGGGGCTTCAGACTCCCCAGCATTTT; cdr3_aa: CASSFLGLQTPQHF
clone_size: .; v_call: TRBV19; j_call: TRBJ1-5; d_call: .; cdr3_length: 13; cdr3_nt: TGTGCCAGCCATCAGGCTAGCAATCAGCCCCAGCATTTT; cdr3_aa: CASHQASNQPQHF
clone_size: .; v_call: TRBV5-1; j_call: TRBJ2-2; d_call: .; cdr3_length: 15; cdr3_nt: TGCGCCACCTCTGCTGGGAACAAGAACACCGGGGAGCTGTTTTTT; cdr3_aa: CATSAGNKNTGELFF